This TCR beta chain was identified in a study of blood T cell repertoires in COVID-19. Whole-study context: The origin of the acute and convalescent COVID-19 samples was the United States, Italy and Spain. From T cells, B-cell-depleted T cells, or PBMCs came the material, which was cDNA or gDNA.

The authors' processing: Amplification from reference gene primers served as the basis for estimated nucleated cell counts. Clones were read by immunoSEQ multiplex PCR, and TCRdb kept only the in-frame ones, dropping some. V and J calls and clone size are as listed in that table; D and trimming were resolved from the DNA. The repertoire includes more than 200,000 clones, around 84% of them detected once, and roughly 4% sits in the top ten. The CDR3 sequence is 14 residues long. Germline assignment: CDR1 KGHSH and CDR2 LQKENI. Trimming at V came to 5 bases and at J to 4 bases, leaving 7 bases not matched to a gene.

The TCR was taken from a man in his fifties or sixties with acute or convalescent COVID-19. The sequencing input was peripheral blood. The chain uses TRBV18 and TRBJ2-5; 7 bases agree with TRBD1. Here the CDR3 DNA reads TGTGCCAGCTCAGAACAGGGGTCAGGAGAGACCCAGTACTTC. Protein: CASSEQGSGETQYF.